The 6 T cell receptor beta chains below all came from one sample that was sequenced in a study of chemoradiotherapy in HPV16-positive cancers. Using immunoSEQ multiplex PCR, the repertoire was profiled, and TCRdb retains in-frame clones only, with some absent. The repertoire holds around 13,000 clones, with about 72% as singletons. This material was obtained from a patient who underwent chemoradiotherapy. All receptors come from a human donor with HPV-associated anogenital cancer.

This chain uses TRBV11-3 with TRBJ2-5; D may correspond to TRBD1 or TRBD2 (5 bases each). This CDR3 comprises 14 residues. The germline V and J ends were trimmed by 1 base and 7 bases, with 13 bases remaining between them. Per germline, CDR1 SGHNT and CDR2 YENEEA. The CDR3 region has the DNA TGTGCCAGCAGCTTAGGAGGGGTCGAGGGGACCCAGTACTTC. As protein: CASSLGGVEGTQYF.

The rearrangement links TRBV7-2 to TRBJ2-6; weak D call: TRBD1 (5 bases). Per germline, CDR1 SGHTA and CDR2 FQGNSA. Trimming stripped 1 base from V and 0 bases from J, with 7 bases between. The CDR3 is 16 amino acids. The CDR3 nucleotides read TGTGCCAGCAGCTTAGGACAGTACTCTGGGGCCAACGTCCTGACTTTC. Its protein is CASSLGQYSGANVLTF.

J is TRBJ2-3 and V is TRBV7-3; 7 nucleotides line up with TRBD2. The CDR3 has 15 amino acids. V dropped 1 base and J dropped 0; count of bases not matched to a gene: 1. The germline V gene has CDR1 SGHTA and CDR2 FQGTGA. CDR3 in amino acids: CASSLSGGSTDTQYF. CDR3 in DNA: TGTGCCAGCAGCTTAAGCGGGGGAAGCACAGATACGCAGTATTTT. Together with reference TRBV7-3 and TRBJ2-3, the CDR3 gives the full variable domain: GAGVSQTPSNKVTEKGKYVELRCDPISGHTALYWYRQSLGQGPEFLIYFQGTGAADDSGLPNDRFFAVRPEGSVSTLKIQRTERGDSAVYLCASSLSGGSTDTQYFGPGTRLTVL.

As for this clone: The junction and the germline gene differ at one end; a read error may be behind it. The chain joins TRBV7-7 to TRBJ2-5; D ambiguous. Germline V gene lookup returns CDR1 SSHAT and CDR2 FNYEAQ (reference sequence). This CDR3 is built from 10 residues. The CDR3 loop is CASSPEPQYF. CDR3 sequence (DNA): TGTGCTAGCAGCCCAGAACCACAGTACTTC.

The rearrangement links TRBV19 to TRBJ1-1; D is ambiguous. The CDR3 is 13 residues long. Trimming took 3 bases from V and 8 from J, leaving 13 bases between them. Germline assignment: CDR1 LNHDA and CDR2 SQIVND (reference sequence). CDR3 nucleotide sequence: TGTGCCAGTAGTATTTCGGCAGGTCAAGAAGCTTTCTTT. Encoded protein: CASSISAGQEAFF.

The chain links TRBV7-2 to TRBJ1-1, with a tentative D call TRBD1 (6 bases). The V and J ends lost 10 bases and 0 bases respectively, with 18 bases between them. In germline, CDR1 is SGHTA, CDR2 FQGNSA. The length of the CDR3 is 15 residues. Written as DNA, the CDR3 is TGTGCCACCCTCCGCTCAGGGGCCATGAACACTGAAGCTTTCTTT. This codes for CATLRSGAMNTEAFF.